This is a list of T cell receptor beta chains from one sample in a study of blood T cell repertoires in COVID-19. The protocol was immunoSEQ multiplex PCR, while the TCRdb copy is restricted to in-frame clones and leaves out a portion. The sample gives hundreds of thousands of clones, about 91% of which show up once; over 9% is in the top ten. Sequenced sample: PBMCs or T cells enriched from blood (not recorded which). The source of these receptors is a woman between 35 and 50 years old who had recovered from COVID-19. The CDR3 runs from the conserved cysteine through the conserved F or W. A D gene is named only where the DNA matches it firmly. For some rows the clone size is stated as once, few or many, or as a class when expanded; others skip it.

CDR3 DNA: TGTGCCAGCAGTTTCGACGGACTTTCCCACGAGCAGTACTTC
CDR3 protein: CASSFDGLSHEQYF
clone size: .
J gene: TRBJ2-7
D gene: .
V gene: TRBV6-2/TRBV6-3

CDR3 DNA: TGTGCCAGCAGCCAAACAGATTCACCCCTCCACTTT
CDR3 protein: CASSQTDSPLHF
clone size: .
J gene: TRBJ1-6
D gene: .
V gene: TRBV7-9

CDR3 DNA: TGTGCCAGCTCACCTGCTAGCGGGTACGAGCAGTACTTC
CDR3 protein: CASSPASGYEQYF
clone size: .
J gene: TRBJ2-7
D gene: TRBD2
V gene: TRBV18

CDR3 DNA: TGTGCCAGCAGCACCATTGGGGGAGGGACGGCGGAGACCCAGTACTTC
CDR3 protein: CASSTIGGGTAETQYF
clone size: .
J gene: TRBJ2-5
D gene: TRBD2
V gene: TRBV4-2

CDR3 DNA: TGCGCCAGCAGCTACGGGGACACTGAAGCTTTCTTT
CDR3 protein: CASSYGDTEAFF
clone size: .
J gene: TRBJ1-1
D gene: .
V gene: TRBV5-1

CDR3 DNA: TGTGCCTGGAGTGTAGGGGGATCGGGGCAGCCCCAGCATTTT
CDR3 protein: CAWSVGGSGQPQHF
clone size: .
J gene: TRBJ1-5
D gene: .
V gene: TRBV30

CDR3 DNA: TGCGCCAGCAGCCGACTGGGACAACTCCAAGAGACCCAGTACTTC
CDR3 protein: CASSRLGQLQETQYF
clone size: .
J gene: TRBJ2-5
D gene: .
V gene: TRBV5-1

CDR3 DNA: TGTGCCAGCAGCTTATACAGCATGAACACTGAAGCTTTCTTT
CDR3 protein: CASSLYSMNTEAFF
clone size: .
J gene: TRBJ1-1
D gene: .
V gene: TRBV11-2

CDR3 DNA: TGTGCCAGCAGCCACCGGACAGGGGTCCGTGAAAAACTGTTTTTT
CDR3 protein: CASSHRTGVREKLFF
clone size: .
J gene: TRBJ1-4
D gene: TRBD1
V gene: TRBV3-1/TRBV3-2

CDR3 DNA: TGTGCCATCAGTGAGCCATCCTATAGCACAGATACGCAGTATTTT
CDR3 protein: CAISEPSYSTDTQYF
clone size: .
J gene: TRBJ2-3
D gene: .
V gene: TRBV10-3

CDR3 DNA: TGCGCCAGCAGCGCAGGGAATAAGGTTTACACAGATACGCAGTATTTT
CDR3 protein: CASSAGNKVYTDTQYF
clone size: .
J gene: TRBJ2-3
D gene: .
V gene: TRBV5-1

CDR3 DNA: TGTGCCAGCAGTCGGGAGACGTTTGGCTACACCTTC
CDR3 protein: CASSRETFGYTF
clone size: once
J gene: TRBJ1-2
D gene: .
V gene: TRBV6-6

CDR3 DNA: TGTGCCAGCAGTTACTTTGGAGGGGATTCGGCTTTCTTT
CDR3 protein: CASSYFGGDSAFF
clone size: once
J gene: TRBJ1-1
D gene: .
V gene: TRBV6-5

CDR3 DNA: TGTGCCAGCGTTCCGGGACAGGGGTCCTACAATGAGCAGTTCTTC
CDR3 protein: CASVPGQGSYNEQFF
clone size: .
J gene: TRBJ2-1
D gene: TRBD1
V gene: TRBV2

CDR3 DNA: TGTGCCAGCAGCTTAGAATCGCCAGGGGGGAACTATGGCTACACCTTC
CDR3 protein: CASSLESPGGNYGYTF
clone size: .
J gene: TRBJ1-2
D gene: TRBD1
V gene: TRBV7-2

CDR3 DNA: TGTGCCAGCAGTTTCGGGACTAACTACAATGAGCAGTTCTTC
CDR3 protein: CASSFGTNYNEQFF
clone size: .
J gene: TRBJ2-1
D gene: TRBD2
V gene: TRBV28

CDR3 DNA: TGTGCCAGCAGCTTAGGATTAAGGGGGCTGTGGACTGAAGCTTTCTTT
CDR3 protein: CASSLGLRGLWTEAFF
clone size: .
J gene: TRBJ1-1
D gene: TRBD1
V gene: TRBV7-2

CDR3 DNA: TGTGCCAGCAGCGTTGCGGTCCCCCAGCATTTT
CDR3 protein: CASSVAVPQHF
clone size: .
J gene: TRBJ1-5
D gene: .
V gene: TRBV5-8

CDR3 DNA: TGTGCCAGCAGCAAGGGGGCCTGGGGCTATGGCTACACCTTC
CDR3 protein: CASSKGAWGYGYTF
clone size: .
J gene: TRBJ1-2
D gene: .
V gene: TRBV21-1

CDR3 DNA: TGTGCCAGCAGTTCCAGGGGGCGCCCGAAAGCTTTCTTT
CDR3 protein: CASSSRGRPKAFF
clone size: .
J gene: TRBJ1-1
D gene: TRBD1
V gene: TRBV27

CDR3 DNA: TGTGCCAGCGGGAGGGCCAGCTCCTACAATGAGCAGTTCTTC
CDR3 protein: CASGRASSYNEQFF
clone size: .
J gene: TRBJ2-1
D gene: TRBD2
V gene: TRBV6-5

CDR3 DNA: TGTGCCAGCAATTGGGGGCGCGATGGCTACACCTTC
CDR3 protein: CASNWGRDGYTF
clone size: .
J gene: TRBJ1-2
D gene: .
V gene: TRBV28

CDR3 DNA: TGTGCCAGCTCACCTCCCAATCAAGAGACCCAGTACTTC
CDR3 protein: CASSPPNQETQYF
clone size: .
J gene: TRBJ2-5
D gene: .
V gene: TRBV18

CDR3 DNA: TGTGCCAGCTCACCCCCCGGAGGAAGACGGGCCTTCTTT
CDR3 protein: CASSPPGGRRAFF
clone size: .
J gene: TRBJ1-1
D gene: .
V gene: TRBV18

CDR3 DNA: TGTGCCAGCAGTTCCAACAGGGGCAGAAGTTCACCCCTCCACTTT
CDR3 protein: CASSSNRGRSSPLHF
clone size: once
J gene: TRBJ1-6
D gene: TRBD1
V gene: TRBV28

CDR3 DNA: TGTGCCAGCAGCCTAAAACGGGAGCGGGTAACCGGGGAGCTGTTTTTT
CDR3 protein: CASSLKRERVTGELFF
clone size: .
J gene: TRBJ2-2
D gene: .
V gene: TRBV5-4

CDR3 DNA: TGTGCCAGCAGCGTTAGCGGGAGCGGCTACAATGAGCAGTTCTTC
CDR3 protein: CASSVSGSGYNEQFF
clone size: once
J gene: TRBJ2-1
D gene: TRBD2
V gene: TRBV9

CDR3 DNA: TGCAGCGTTGAAAGACGGGGTGCCTTCGGGACTGAAGCTTTCTTT
CDR3 protein: CSVERRGAFGTEAFF
clone size: .
J gene: TRBJ1-1
D gene: .
V gene: TRBV29-1

CDR3 DNA: TGTGCCACCAGCAGAGATTTGGCGACAGGGGGCGCTCAGCCCCAGCATTTT
CDR3 protein: CATSRDLATGGAQPQHF
clone size: .
J gene: TRBJ1-5
D gene: TRBD1
V gene: TRBV15

CDR3 DNA: TGTGCCAGCAGCTCAGGGGTAGTGAACACTGAAGCTTTCTTT
CDR3 protein: CASSSGVVNTEAFF
clone size: .
J gene: TRBJ1-1
D gene: .
V gene: TRBV5-6

CDR3 DNA: TGTGCCAGCAGCCAGACAAATGGAAACACCATATATTTT
CDR3 protein: CASSQTNGNTIYF
clone size: .
J gene: TRBJ1-3
D gene: .
V gene: TRBV6-5

CDR3 DNA: TGTGCCAGCAGCTTAAGGGACAAAGAAGAGACCCAGTACTTC
CDR3 protein: CASSLRDKEETQYF
clone size: .
J gene: TRBJ2-5
D gene: .
V gene: TRBV11-3

CDR3 DNA: TGTGCCAGCAGCTTTCAGGGGGTCTACGAGCAGTACTTC
CDR3 protein: CASSFQGVYEQYF
clone size: .
J gene: TRBJ2-7
D gene: TRBD1
V gene: TRBV11-2

CDR3 DNA: TGTGCCAGTAGTTCCCCCTACACCGGGGAGCTGTTTTTT
CDR3 protein: CASSSPYTGELFF
clone size: .
J gene: TRBJ2-2
D gene: .
V gene: TRBV19

CDR3 DNA: TGTGCCAGCAGCTTAAGGACTAGCGGGAGTTTAGGCTCCTACAATGAGCAGTTCTTC
CDR3 protein: CASSLRTSGSLGSYNEQFF
clone size: .
J gene: TRBJ2-1
D gene: TRBD2
V gene: TRBV11-3

CDR3 DNA: TGTGCCTGGAGTCTTGACAGGGCCTTAGTTTCACCCCTCCACTTT
CDR3 protein: CAWSLDRALVSPLHF
clone size: .
J gene: TRBJ1-6
D gene: TRBD1
V gene: TRBV30

CDR3 DNA: TGTGCCAGCAGCTATAGACAGATATACTACGAGCAGTACTTC
CDR3 protein: CASSYRQIYYEQYF
clone size: once
J gene: TRBJ2-7
D gene: .
V gene: TRBV3-1/TRBV3-2

CDR3 DNA: TGTGCCAGCAGCCAATCCTACCGGGACAGGATCTACGAGCAGTACTTC
CDR3 protein: CASSQSYRDRIYEQYF
clone size: .
J gene: TRBJ2-7
D gene: TRBD1
V gene: TRBV4-2

CDR3 DNA: TGTGCCAGCACCTCAGGGAATTCACCCCTCCACTTT
CDR3 protein: CASTSGNSPLHF
clone size: once
J gene: TRBJ1-6
D gene: .
V gene: TRBV28

CDR3 DNA: TGTGCCAGCAGCTTAAAAGCGGGAGGGCCGGCCGGGGAGCTGTTTTTT
CDR3 protein: CASSLKAGGPAGELFF
clone size: once
J gene: TRBJ2-2
D gene: TRBD2
V gene: TRBV11-1

CDR3 DNA: TGTGCCAGTTCGACACGTCGTCAAGAGACCCAGTACTTC
CDR3 protein: CASSTRRQETQYF
clone size: .
J gene: TRBJ2-5
D gene: .
V gene: TRBV7-3

CDR3 DNA: TGTGCCAGCAGCGTTACAGGGTCCTCCTACAATGAGCAGTTCTTC
CDR3 protein: CASSVTGSSYNEQFF
clone size: .
J gene: TRBJ2-1
D gene: .
V gene: TRBV7-3

CDR3 DNA: TGTGCCATCATAAAGCCTTGGGAGACCCAGTACTTC
CDR3 protein: CAIIKPWETQYF
clone size: .
J gene: TRBJ2-5
D gene: .
V gene: TRBV10-3